Included here is one T cell receptor beta chain sequence, with context. Original analysis: Estimates of nucleated cell counts were drawn from the amplification of reference gene primers. The method was immunoSEQ multiplex PCR; TCRdb's version includes in-frame clones alone and lacks a portion of them. D and trimming come from the DNA, and the V and J calls and clone size come from that table. The table has about 69,000 clones, around 91% seen once. This sample is drawn from a study of blood T cell repertoires in COVID-19. Background on the study: Acute-phase and convalescent COVID-19 samples originated in the United States, Italy and Spain. T cells, B-cell-depleted T cells, or PBMCs provided the cDNA or gDNA that served as material.

This CDR3 is 18 amino acids long. From germline, CDR1 is SGHVS and CDR2 FQNEAQ. After removal of 5 bases from V and 3 bases from J, the junction contained 12 bases not matched to a gene. Sequenced input: peripheral blood. The rearrangement joins TRBV7-8 to TRBJ2-7; 14 bases match TRBD2. The origin of this receptor is a man aged 50 or older with acute or convalescent COVID-19. The CDR3 reads CASSPGLAGAPGDYEQYF. In DNA form, the CDR3 reads TGTGCCAGCAGCCCGGGACTAGCGGGGGCCCCGGGGGACTACGAGCAGTACTTC.